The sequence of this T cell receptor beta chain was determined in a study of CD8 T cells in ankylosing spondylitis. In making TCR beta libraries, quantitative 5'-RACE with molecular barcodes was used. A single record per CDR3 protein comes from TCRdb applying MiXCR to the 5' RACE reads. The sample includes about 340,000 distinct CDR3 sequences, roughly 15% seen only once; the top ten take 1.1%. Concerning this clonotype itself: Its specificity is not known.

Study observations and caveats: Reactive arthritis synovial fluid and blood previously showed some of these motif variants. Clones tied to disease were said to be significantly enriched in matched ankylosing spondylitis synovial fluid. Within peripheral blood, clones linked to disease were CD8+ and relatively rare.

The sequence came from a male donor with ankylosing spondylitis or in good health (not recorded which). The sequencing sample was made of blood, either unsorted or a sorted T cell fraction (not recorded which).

CDR3 sequence reads: CASSLQTTGRPDGYTF. CDR3 coding DNA: TGTGCCAGCAGTCTACAAACGACAGGCCGCCCGGATGGCTACACCTTC. The V call is TRBV6-5, the J call TRBJ1-2, with a tentative D call TRBD1 (6 bases). Deletions cut 5 bases from V and 6 bases from J, with 22 bases between. Germline-derived CDR1 and CDR2 are MNHEY and SVGAGI. The CDR3 extends over 16 amino acids.